Each of the 9 T cell receptor beta chains below was sequenced from the same sample in a study of cytotoxic CD8 clonotypes in ibrutinib-treated CLL. Only in-frame clones appear in the TCRdb table, and some are missing; sequencing was by immunoSEQ multiplex PCR. The data show 28,000 or so clones, 55% to 65% seen once. The input for sequencing was PBMCs, taken before ibrutinib treatment. These receptors were obtained from a human donor with chronic lymphocytic leukemia.

The CDR3 DNA is TGCGCCAGCAGCCAAGATGGGGGGCTGTCTGGCTACACCTTC. Protein: CASSQDGGLSGYTF. V gene TRBV4-1 combines with J gene TRBJ1-2; a weak D match, TRBD1 (6 bases). The CDR3 loop spans 14 amino acids. Germline CDR1 is MGHRA and CDR2 is YSYEKL. Trimming cost V 0 bases and J 7 bases, with 12 bases left between them.

V and J are TRBV10-3 and TRBJ1-4; a weak D match, TRBD1 (6 bases). The CDR3 spans 15 residues. The germline gives CDR1 ENHRY, CDR2 SYGVKD. The V and J ends lost 0 bases and 5 bases respectively, with 10 bases between them. The CDR3 DNA is TGTGCCATCAGTGAGTCGGGGGCTGGAAATGAAAAACTGTTTTTT. Translated, it gives CAISESGAGNEKLFF.

V gene TRBV23-1 combines with J gene TRBJ2-1; 7 nucleotides match TRBD2. Being an ORF, TRBV23-1 has a function that is uncertain. The ends lost 10 bases at V and 4 bases at J; junction bases unmatched: 13. This CDR3 is 15 amino acids long. The CDR3 spells CATPRFREGYNEQFF. The CDR3 DNA follows: TGCGCCACCCCCAGGTTTAGGGAGGGATACAATGAGCAGTTCTTC.

This clone has a handful of counts. The chain carries TRBV29-1 and TRBJ2-2; 8 bases are a match to TRBD1. Looked up from germline, CDR1 is SQVTM and CDR2 is ANQGSEA. The ends lost 5 bases at V and 1 base at J; junction bases unmatched: 6. This CDR3 has 15 residues. Written as DNA, the CDR3 is TGCAGCGTTCTAGGACAGGGCCAGAACACCGGGGAGCTGTTTTTT. It is translated as CSVLGQGQNTGELFF.

CDR3 nucleotide sequence: TGTGCCTGGAGTCTAGCCCCAAACACCATATATTTT. It yields the protein CAWSLAPNTIYF. This chain joins TRBV30 and TRBJ1-3, with D hard to call. The germline V gene has CDR1 GTSNPN and CDR2 SVGIG (reference sequence). The length of the CDR3 is 12 residues. The V end was cut by 2 bases, the J end by 6 bases, with 8 bases between.

The chain combines TRBV14 with TRBJ2-7; D tentatively fits TRBD1 or TRBD2 (7 bases each). CDR3 length: 16 residues. Trimming took off 0 bases at V and 4 bases at J, with 16 bases between the two ends. Germline-derived CDR1 and CDR2 are SGHDN and FVKESK. Here the CDR3 reads CASSQDRGQGGYEQYF. CDR3 DNA sequence: TGTGCCAGCAGCCAAGACCGAGGCCAGGGGGGGTACGAGCAGTACTTC.

The rearrangement joins TRBV2 to TRBJ1-5; a weak D match, TRBD1 (6 bases). CDR1 is SNHLY and CDR2 is FYNNEI in the germline V gene. CDR3 length: 13 residues. Trimming took 8 bases from V and 3 from J, leaving 11 bases between them. The CDR3 bases are TGTGCCAGCGGGTGGACAGTCAATCAGCCCCAGCATTTT. It codes for CASGWTVNQPQHF.

The chain is built from TRBV6-1 and TRBJ2-3; D gene uncertain. The CDR3 runs to 14 residues. The V and J ends lost 8 bases and 1 base respectively, with 13 bases between them. Germline CDR1 MNHNS, CDR2 SASEGT. DNA of the CDR3: TGTGCCAGCCGTCCCCTTCGGGGCACAGATACGCAGTATTTT. Translating it yields CASRPLRGTDTQYF.

The chain recombines TRBV10-2 with TRBJ2-5; D is unclear. The germline V gene encodes CDR1 WSHSY and CDR2 SAAADI. The CDR3 covers 13 residues. Deletions cut 8 bases from V and 1 base from J, with 11 bases between. The CDR3 protein is CASCSGFQETQYF. The CDR3, as DNA: TGCGCCAGCTGCTCCGGGTTCCAAGAGACCCAGTACTTC.